This T cell receptor beta chain was sequenced during a study of blood T cell repertoires in COVID-19. Across the study: T cells, B-cell-depleted T cells, or PBMCs provided the cDNA or gDNA that served as material.

TCRdb keeps only in-frame clones here, not all; method: immunoSEQ multiplex PCR. The sample consists of roughly 200,000 clones, 85% to 90% of them appearing once. The CDR3 is 14 residues long. J was trimmed by 7 bases and V by 2 bases; bases with no gene match: 7. Germline CDR1 is MNHEY and CDR2 is SVGEGT. This receptor was obtained from a young man who had recovered from COVID-19. The sequenced sample consisted of PBMCs or T cells enriched from blood (not recorded which). This rearrangement joins TRBV6-2 or TRBV6-3 to TRBJ1-2; 7 nucleotides line up with TRBD1. This chain's CDR3 is CASSYGDSWSGYTF. CDR3 nucleotide sequence: TGTGCCAGCAGTTACGGGGACAGTTGGAGTGGCTACACCTTC.